The present TCR beta chain was sequenced within a study of PD-L1 blockade in urothelial cancer. Generated by immunoSEQ multiplex PCR, the TCRdb table keeps only in-frame clones and is missing some. The table has 35,000 to 40,000 clones, about 82% seen once. Germline V gene sequence: CDR1 MDHEN, CDR2 SYDVKM. The ends lost 6 bases at V and 2 bases at J; junction bases unmatched: 9. The CDR3 is 15 residues long. The time point was: pretreatment peripheral blood. This TCR was recovered from an elderly man with urothelial cancer. The J gene is TRBJ2-7, the V gene TRBV28; 8 positions agree with TRBD2. This sample comprised PBMCs, obtained around atezolizumab (anti-PD-L1) treatment. The CDR3 here is CASRPSSGGTYEQYF. The CDR3 nucleotides read TGTGCCAGCAGGCCCTCCAGCGGGGGTACCTACGAGCAGTACTTC.